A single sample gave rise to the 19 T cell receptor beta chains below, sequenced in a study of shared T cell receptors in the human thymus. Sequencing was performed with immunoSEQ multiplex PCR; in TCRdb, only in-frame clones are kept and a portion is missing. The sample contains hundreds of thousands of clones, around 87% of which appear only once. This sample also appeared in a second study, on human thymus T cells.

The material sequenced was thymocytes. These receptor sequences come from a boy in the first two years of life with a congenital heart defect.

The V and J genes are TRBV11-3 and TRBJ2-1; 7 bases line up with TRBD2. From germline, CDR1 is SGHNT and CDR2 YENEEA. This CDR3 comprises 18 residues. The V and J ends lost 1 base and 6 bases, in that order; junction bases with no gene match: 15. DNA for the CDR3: TGTGCCAGCAGCTTAGTGGGGGAGGGAAGGACTGAAGGCAATGAGCAGTTCTTC. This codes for CASSLVGEGRTEGNEQFF.

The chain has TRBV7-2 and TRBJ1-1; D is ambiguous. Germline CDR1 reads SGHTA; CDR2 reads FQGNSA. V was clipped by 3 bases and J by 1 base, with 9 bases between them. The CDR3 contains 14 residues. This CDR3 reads CASSFPERNTEAFF. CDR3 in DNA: TGTGCCAGCAGCTTCCCCGAGAGGAACACTGAAGCTTTCTTT.

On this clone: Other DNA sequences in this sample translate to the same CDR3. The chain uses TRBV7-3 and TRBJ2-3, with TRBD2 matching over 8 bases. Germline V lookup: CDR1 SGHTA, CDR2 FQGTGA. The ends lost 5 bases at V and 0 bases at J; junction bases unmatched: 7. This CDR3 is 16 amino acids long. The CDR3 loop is CASSLLAGGSTDTQYF. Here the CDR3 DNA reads TGTGCCAGCAGCCTATTGGCGGGGGGTAGCACAGATACGCAGTATTTT.

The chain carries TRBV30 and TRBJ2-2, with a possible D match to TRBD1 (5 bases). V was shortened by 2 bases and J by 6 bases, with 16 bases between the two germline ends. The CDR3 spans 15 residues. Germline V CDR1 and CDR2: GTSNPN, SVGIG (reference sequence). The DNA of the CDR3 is TGTGCCTGGAGTAGCTGGACACACCTCGCCGGGGAGCTGTTTTTT. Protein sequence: CAWSSWTHLAGELFF.

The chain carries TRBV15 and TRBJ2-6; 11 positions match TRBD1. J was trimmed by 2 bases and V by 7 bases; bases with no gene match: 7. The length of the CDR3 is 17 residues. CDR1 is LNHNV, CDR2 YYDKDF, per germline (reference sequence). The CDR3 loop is CATNTGTGGPGANVLTF. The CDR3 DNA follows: TGTGCCACCAATACCGGGACAGGGGGTCCTGGGGCCAACGTCCTGACTTTC. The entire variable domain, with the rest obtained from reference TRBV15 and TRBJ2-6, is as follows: DAMVIQNPRYQVTQFGKPVTLSCSQTLNHNVMYWYQQKSSQAPKLLFHYYDKDFNNEADTPDNFQSRRPNTSFCFLDIRSPGLGDTAMYLCATNTGTGGPGANVLTFGAGSRLTVL.

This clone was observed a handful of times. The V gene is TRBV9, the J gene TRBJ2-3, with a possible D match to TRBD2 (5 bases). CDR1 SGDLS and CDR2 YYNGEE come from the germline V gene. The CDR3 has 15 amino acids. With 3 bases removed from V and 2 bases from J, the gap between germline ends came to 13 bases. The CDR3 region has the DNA TGTGCCAGCAGCGATTTCTTGAGGGACACAGATACGCAGTATTTT. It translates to CASSDFLRDTDTQYF.

The CDR3 coding sequence is TGCGCCAGCAGCTTGGACAGGGGTCAGCCCCAGCATTTT. Amino acids: CASSLDRGQPQHF. The chain couples TRBV5-1 to TRBJ1-5; 7 bases map to TRBD1. The J segment lost 6 bases and the V segment lost 0 bases, leaving 0 bases of the junction unmatched. This CDR3 is built from 13 residues. Germline CDR1 and CDR2: SGHRS and YFSETQ.

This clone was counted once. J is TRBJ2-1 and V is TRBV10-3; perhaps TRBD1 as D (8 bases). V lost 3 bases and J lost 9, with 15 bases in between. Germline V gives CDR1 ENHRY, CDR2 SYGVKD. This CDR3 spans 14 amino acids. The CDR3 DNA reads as TGTGCCATCAGTGACGCGGACAGGGAGGGTGAGCAGTTCTTC. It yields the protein CAISDADREGEQFF.

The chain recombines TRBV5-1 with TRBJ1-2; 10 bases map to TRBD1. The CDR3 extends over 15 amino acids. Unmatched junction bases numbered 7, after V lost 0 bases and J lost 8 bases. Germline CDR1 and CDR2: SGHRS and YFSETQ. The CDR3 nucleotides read TGCGCCAGCAGCTTGGTTCTTGACAGGGGGCAGGGCTACACCTTC. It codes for CASSLVLDRGQGYTF.

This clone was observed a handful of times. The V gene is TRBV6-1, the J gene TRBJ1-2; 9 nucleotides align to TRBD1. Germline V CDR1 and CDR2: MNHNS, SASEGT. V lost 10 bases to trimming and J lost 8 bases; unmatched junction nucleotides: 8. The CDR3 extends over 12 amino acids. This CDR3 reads CATSDRGGGYTF. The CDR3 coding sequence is TGTGCCACCTCTGACAGGGGGGGCGGCTACACCTTC.

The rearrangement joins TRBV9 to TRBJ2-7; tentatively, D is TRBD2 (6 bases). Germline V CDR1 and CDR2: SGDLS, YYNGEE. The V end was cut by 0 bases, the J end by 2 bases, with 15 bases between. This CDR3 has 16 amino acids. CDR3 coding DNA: TGTGCCAGCAGCGTAGTCCAGGATGGGGGGACCTACGAGCAGTACTTC. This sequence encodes CASSVVQDGGTYEQYF.

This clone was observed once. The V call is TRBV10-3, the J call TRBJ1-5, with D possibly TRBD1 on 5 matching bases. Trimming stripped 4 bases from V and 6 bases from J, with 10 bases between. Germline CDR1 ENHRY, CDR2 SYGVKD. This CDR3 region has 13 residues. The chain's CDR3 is CAISARGFQPQHF. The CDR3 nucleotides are TGTGCCATCAGTGCTAGGGGCTTTCAGCCCCAGCATTTT.

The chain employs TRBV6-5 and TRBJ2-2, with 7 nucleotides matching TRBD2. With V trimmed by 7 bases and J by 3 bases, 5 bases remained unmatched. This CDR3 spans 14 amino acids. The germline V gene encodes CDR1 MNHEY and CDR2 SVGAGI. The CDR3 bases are TGTGCCAGCACCCCGGGAGGTTACACCGGGGAGCTGTTTTTT. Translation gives CASTPGGYTGELFF.

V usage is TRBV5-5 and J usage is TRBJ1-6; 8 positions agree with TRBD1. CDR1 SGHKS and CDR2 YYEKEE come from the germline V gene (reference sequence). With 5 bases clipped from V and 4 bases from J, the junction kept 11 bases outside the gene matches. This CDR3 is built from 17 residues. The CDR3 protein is CASRGSETGEYNSPLHF. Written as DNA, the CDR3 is TGTGCCAGCAGGGGTTCGGAGACAGGGGAATATAATTCACCCCTCCACTTT.

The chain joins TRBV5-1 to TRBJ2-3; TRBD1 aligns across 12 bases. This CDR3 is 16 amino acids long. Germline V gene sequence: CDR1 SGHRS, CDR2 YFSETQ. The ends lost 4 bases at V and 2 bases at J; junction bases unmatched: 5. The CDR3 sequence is CASSLGTGGYTDTQYF. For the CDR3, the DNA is TGCGCCAGCAGCCTTGGGACAGGGGGCTACACAGATACGCAGTATTTT.

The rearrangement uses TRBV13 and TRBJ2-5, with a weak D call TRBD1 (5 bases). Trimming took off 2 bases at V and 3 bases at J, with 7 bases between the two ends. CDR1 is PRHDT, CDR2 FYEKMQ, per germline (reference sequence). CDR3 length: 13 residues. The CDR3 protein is CASSLSREETQYF. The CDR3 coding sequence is TGTGCCAGCAGCTTATCCAGGGAAGAGACCCAGTACTTC.

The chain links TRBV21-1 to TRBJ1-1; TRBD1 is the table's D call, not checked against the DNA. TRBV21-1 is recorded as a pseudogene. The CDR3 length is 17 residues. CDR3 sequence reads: CASSALEGRDRAYEAFF. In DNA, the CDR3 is TGTGCCAGCAGCGCCCTAGAGGGGCGGGACAGGGCCTATGAAGCTTTCTTT.

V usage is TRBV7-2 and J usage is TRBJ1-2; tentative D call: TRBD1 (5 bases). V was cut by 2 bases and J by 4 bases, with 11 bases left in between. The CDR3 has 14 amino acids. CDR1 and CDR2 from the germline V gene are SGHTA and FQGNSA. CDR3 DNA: TGTGCCAGCAGCTTACGGGGGGGGACCTATGGCTACACCTTC. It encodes CASSLRGGTYGYTF.

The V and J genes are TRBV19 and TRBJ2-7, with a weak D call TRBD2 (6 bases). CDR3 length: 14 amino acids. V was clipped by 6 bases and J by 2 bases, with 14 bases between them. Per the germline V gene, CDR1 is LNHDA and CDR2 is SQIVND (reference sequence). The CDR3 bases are TGTGCCAGTAGCCACGGGACTGGGACCTACGAGCAGTACTTC. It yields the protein CASSHGTGTYEQYF.